This T cell receptor beta chain derives from a study of post-analysis software for immune sequencing data. Across the study: Relapsing-remitting, secondary progressive and progressive-relapsing forms made up the multiple sclerosis disease courses.

Remarks on this clonotype: Its antigen remains unknown.

V lost 4 bases and J 13 bases, leaving 14 bases between the germline ends. CDR1 and CDR2 (germline): SQVTM, ANQGSEA. CDR3 length: 11 amino acids. Study results and limitations: About 5 TRBV segments occurring more often in patients than controls included TRBV5-6, TRBV5-1 and TRBV20-1. For normalized Chao1 diversity, multiple sclerosis patients scored significantly lower than controls did.

The TCR beta cDNA libraries carried unique molecular identifiers. Input amounts of about 0.95 to 11 million T cells were used. These gave 500,000 or so cDNA molecules, so each molecule approximated one T cell. TCRdb redid the calling of the PCR reads with MiXCR, one entry per CDR3 protein. The profile shows some 500,000 distinct CDR3 sequences, around 40% of them singletons. The material sequenced was blood. V usage is TRBV29-1 and J usage is TRBJ2-1; either TRBD1 or TRBD2 may fit D (5 bases each). The sequence was obtained from a girl between 10 and 17 years old with multiple sclerosis. The CDR3 loop reads CSVVEIGTQFF. The CDR3 region has the DNA TGCAGCGTTGTTGAGATCGGGACCCAGTTCTTC.